The 20 T cell receptor beta chains below come from one sample, sequenced in a study of T-cell reconstitution after alpha-beta-depleted transplantation in children. For TCRbeta, the library was prepared with unique molecular identifiers. Using its own MiXCR run on the PCR reads, TCRdb lists one record per CDR3 protein. Seen here are around 600,000 distinct CDR3 sequences, roughly 23% observed once, and the top ten hold roughly 14%. The starting material was PBMCs, mostly from graft donor cells, obtained 360 days after TCRalphabeta/CD19-depleted stem cell transplant. The receptors shown here come from a boy younger than two who had a stem cell transplant for acute myeloid leukemia, so the T cells may come from the graft donor.

This clonotype was recorded only once. The genes are TRBV2 and TRBJ1-5; D unclear. This CDR3 is built from 14 residues. CDR1 and CDR2 (germline): SNHLY, FYNNEI. The germline V and J ends were trimmed by 6 bases and 0 bases, with 9 bases remaining between them. The CDR3 coding sequence is TGTGCCAGCAGAGTGGATTATAGCAATCAGCCCCAGCATTTT. Amino acid sequence: CASRVDYSNQPQHF.

This sequence joins TRBV12-3 or TRBV12-4 and TRBJ1-2; the match to TRBD1 covers 10 bases. The CDR3 extends over 16 amino acids. V lost 6 bases, J lost 3 bases, and 10 bases stayed unmatched. The CDR3 DNA sequence: TGTGCCAGCAGCCCAACTAGGGACAGGGGAGACTATGGCTACACCTTC. Its translation is CASSPTRDRGDYGYTF.

The sample holds a few counts of this clonotype. The chain couples TRBV3-1 to TRBJ2-5, with D tentatively TRBD1 or TRBD2 (5 bases each). The V and J ends lost 6 bases and 7 bases respectively, with 15 bases between them. CDR3 length equals 13 residues. Germline-derived CDR1 and CDR2 are LGHDT and YNNKEL (reference sequence). The CDR3 region has the DNA TGTGCCAGCAGTCCCGGCTTCGGGGCGACCCAGTACTTC. Translation: CASSPGFGATQYF.

This clonotype was found a few times. The chain links TRBV7-9 to TRBJ2-7, with D maybe TRBD1 (5 bases). Trimming left V 5 bases short and J 4 bases short, with 18 bases between. CDR3 length equals 15 residues. Germline CDR1 SEHNR, CDR2 FQNEAQ (reference sequence). CDR3 sequence (DNA): TGTGCCAGCAGCCGTTTGGACCAGGGCTCTTACGAGCAGTACTTC. Its protein product is CASSRLDQGSYEQYF. Supplemented by reference TRBV7-9 and TRBJ2-7, the full variable domain reads DTGVSQNPRHKITKRGQNVTFRCDPISEHNRLYWYRQTLGQGPEFLTYFQNEAQLEKSRLLSDRFSAERPKGSFSTLEIQRTEQGDSAMYLCASSRLDQGSYEQYFGPGTRLTVT.

The table lists this clonotype with many counts. V gene TRBV20-1 combines with J gene TRBJ2-7; D is possibly TRBD1 (5 bases). Trimming took off 3 bases at V and 4 bases at J, with 10 bases between the two ends. Germline CDR1 reads DFQATT; CDR2 reads SNEGSKA (reference sequence). The length of the CDR3 is 12 residues. In DNA form, the CDR3 reads TGCAGTGCTAGTCGCCAGGGTTACGAGCAGTACTTC. It is translated as CSASRQGYEQYF.

V is TRBV4-1 and J is TRBJ2-6, with D perhaps TRBD1 (5 bases). The CDR3 totals 16 residues. V was shortened by 1 base and J by 2 bases, with 9 bases between the two germline ends. Germline V gene data show CDR1 as MGHRA and CDR2 as YSYEKL. CDR3 bases: TGCGCCAGCAGCCAAGGCCAGGGTACTGGGGCCAACGTCCTGACTTTC. Its protein is CASSQGQGTGANVLTF.

The chain recombines TRBV5-1 with TRBJ1-2; 10 bases are a match to TRBD1. Per germline, CDR1 SGHRS and CDR2 YFSETQ. The CDR3 is 16 residues long. Losses at the gene ends were 4 bases for V and 2 bases for J; bases not matched to a gene: 8. The chain's CDR3 is CASSKGTGERNYGYTF. As DNA, the CDR3 is TGCGCCAGCAGCAAAGGGACAGGGGAGAGGAACTATGGCTACACCTTC.

This clonotype was seen ten or more times. The chain recombines TRBV29-1 with TRBJ1-2, with D perhaps matching TRBD1 (5 bases). Deletions cut 4 bases from V and 3 bases from J, with 9 bases between. Germline V CDR1 and CDR2: SQVTM, ANQGSEA. The CDR3 loop spans 12 amino acids. The CDR3 DNA sequence: TGCAGCGTTGGGGACGGTGACTATGGCTACACCTTC. Protein: CSVGDGDYGYTF.

CDR3 nucleotides: TGTGCCAGCAGCTTAGATCCGAACCCCACAGATACGCAGTATTTT. The encoded protein is CASSLDPNPTDTQYF. The chain uses TRBV7-9 and TRBJ2-3, with D unresolved. This CDR3 contains 15 residues. Trimming took 1 base from V and 2 from J, leaving 10 bases between them. Germline V gives CDR1 SEHNR, CDR2 FQNEAQ (reference sequence).

A note on this clonotype: Just one base apart from a much larger clone, this may be a read error. The chain combines TRBV6-2 or TRBV6-3 with TRBJ2-7; 9 nucleotides agree with TRBD2. CDR1 is MNHEY, CDR2 SVGEGT, per germline. Trimming took 1 base from V and 3 from J; bases not matched to a gene: 4. CDR3 size: 15 residues. The CDR3 DNA sequence: TGTGCCAGCAGTTACTATCTGCGGGGGGGCTACGAGCAGTACTTC. Encoded protein: CASSYYLRGGYEQYF.

This clonotype came up many times. The chain links TRBV20-1 to TRBJ2-1, with TRBD2 matching over 10 bases. The CDR3 length is 15 residues. In germline, CDR1 is DFQATT, CDR2 SNEGSKA (reference sequence). V lost 2 bases to trimming and J lost 8 bases; unmatched junction nucleotides: 9. For the CDR3, the DNA is TGCAGTGCTAGACGACTAGCGGGTACTGGGGATGAGCAGTTCTTC. This gives the protein CSARRLAGTGDEQFF.

The chain links TRBV10-3 to TRBJ2-7; 7 positions match TRBD1. Germline V CDR1 and CDR2: ENHRY, SYGVKD. V lost 7 bases, J lost 0 bases, and 6 bases stayed unmatched. The CDR3 contains 14 residues. CDR3 in amino acids: CAINRGQSSYEQYF. The CDR3 DNA reads as TGTGCCATCAATAGGGGGCAGAGCTCCTACGAGCAGTACTTC.

This clonotype was recorded at least ten times. The genes are TRBV12-3 or TRBV12-4 and TRBJ2-1; 7 nucleotides align to TRBD2. The junction had 8 bases not matched to a gene; V was cut back by 6 bases and J by 0 bases. The CDR3 covers 16 residues. CDR3 DNA: TGTGCCAGCAGCCTCCAAGGGAGGGCCTCCTACAATGAGCAGTTCTTC. This translates into CASSLQGRASYNEQFF.

This clonotype came up a few times. The J gene is TRBJ2-1, the V gene TRBV6-5; the D is unclear. Trimming stripped 0 bases from V and 4 bases from J, with 13 bases between. The CDR3 runs to 16 residues. Germline V lookup: CDR1 MNHEY, CDR2 SVGAGI. The CDR3: CASSYSVISRYNEQFF. CDR3 in DNA: TGTGCCAGCAGTTACTCCGTTATCTCACGATACAATGAGCAGTTCTTC.

Worth noting for this clonotype: Possible read error: a much larger clone is one base away. The V call is TRBV20-1, the J call TRBJ2-7, with D unresolved. The CDR3 runs 12 residues. Trimming took 3 bases from V and 4 from J, leaving 10 bases between them. The germline gives CDR1 DFQATT, CDR2 SNEGSKA (reference sequence). This CDR3 is CSAREEVYEQYF. The CDR3 DNA sequence: TGCAGTGCTAGGGAAGAGGTGTACGAGCAGTACTTC.

This clonotype appeared a few times. The chain carries TRBV14 and TRBJ2-1, with D perhaps TRBD1 or TRBD2 (5 bases each). Between the trimmed V and J ends, which lost 1 base and 3 bases, there was a span of 28 bases. The CDR3 runs 21 residues. Germline CDR1 is SGHDN and CDR2 is FVKESK. DNA for the CDR3: TGTGCCAGCAGCCAAGTTAATCCCGCTACCCCGTTTCGGGGCCACTACAATGAGCAGTTCTTC. It yields the protein CASSQVNPATPFRGHYNEQFF.

The chain joins TRBV9 to TRBJ2-2; 13 bases align to TRBD2. V shed 3 bases, J shed 1 base, and the junction held 9 bases outside the gene matches. Germline V gives CDR1 SGDLS, CDR2 YYNGEE. This CDR3 is 19 amino acids long. The CDR3 spells CASSAGLAGDTGNTGELFF. CDR3 nucleotide sequence: TGTGCCAGCAGCGCCGGACTAGCGGGGGACACCGGGAACACCGGGGAGCTGTTTTTT. The full variable domain, in which reference TRBV9 and TRBJ2-2 provide the parts outside the CDR3, is DSGVTQTPKHLITATGQRVTLRCSPRSGDLSVYWYQQSLDQGLQFLIQYYNGEERAKGNILERFSAQQFPDLHSELNLSSLELGDSALYFCASSAGLAGDTGNTGELFFGEGSRLTVL.

This chain connects TRBV6-5 to TRBJ2-3; D unresolved. CDR3 length: 17 residues. Looked up from germline, CDR1 is MNHEY and CDR2 is SVGAGI. The ends were cut back, 0 bases at V and 0 bases at J, with 13 bases in the middle. The CDR3 nucleotides are TGTGCCAGCAGTTACTCGCCCAGCTCATCTAGCACAGATACGCAGTATTTT. Encoded protein: CASSYSPSSSSTDTQYF.

This clonotype was detected many times. V usage is TRBV4-1 and J usage is TRBJ2-1; TRBD2 agrees at 8 bases. CDR1 is MGHRA, CDR2 YSYEKL, per germline. The CDR3 totals 14 residues. With V trimmed by 4 bases and J by 6 bases, 5 bases remained unmatched. CDR3 coding DNA: TGCGCCAGCAGCCTGTCCACTAGCGGCAATGAGCAGTTCTTC. Translation: CASSLSTSGNEQFF.

V and J are TRBV7-2 and TRBJ1-4; perhaps TRBD1 as D (6 bases). Germline V gene sequence: CDR1 SGHTA, CDR2 FQGNSA. CDR3 length: 14 amino acids. V gave up 3 bases and J gave up 8 bases, with 13 bases separating them. The CDR3 is CASSFGGAGEKLFF. Here the CDR3 DNA reads TGTGCCAGCAGCTTCGGGGGGGCAGGGGAAAAACTGTTTTTT.